Below are 15 T cell receptor beta chains sequenced from a single sample in a study of neoadjuvant nivolumab and ipilimumab in lung cancer. TCRdb's table, derived via immunoSEQ multiplex PCR, lists solely in-frame clones and lacks some. The sample contains 2,000 to 2,500 clones, approximately 84% of which appear only once. The sequencing used adjacent normal lung tissue, collected after neoadjuvant nivolumab, alone or with ipilimumab, at or shortly before surgery. The receptor set was obtained from an adult with non-small cell lung cancer.

This clone is a singleton in its sample. The V gene is TRBV5-1, the J gene TRBJ1-1; D possibly corresponds to TRBD1 (5 bases). The CDR3 contains 15 residues. V was cut by 4 bases and J by 11 bases, with 24 bases left in between. In germline, CDR1 is SGHRS, CDR2 YFSETQ. CDR3 sequence reads: CASSAGQGGGSLAFF. In nucleotides, the CDR3 is TGCGCCAGCAGCGCTGGGCAGGGTGGAGGGTCGTTGGCTTTCTTT.

The genes are TRBV18 and TRBJ2-7, with 8 positions matching TRBD2. Trimming removed 6 bases from V and 1 base from J; junction bases left unmatched: 5. The CDR3 is made up of 14 amino acids. Germline assignment: CDR1 KGHSH and CDR2 LQKENI. CDR3 DNA: TGTGCCAGCTCGACGGGACTAGTATCCTACGAGCAGTACTTC. Amino acid sequence: CASSTGLVSYEQYF.

In this sample, this clone turned up once. The chain joins TRBV7-8 to TRBJ1-1, with 9 bases lining up with TRBD1. The germline V gene encodes CDR1 SGHVS and CDR2 FQNEAQ. The V and J ends lost 3 bases and 4 bases, in that order; junction bases with no gene match: 3. The CDR3 is 14 residues long. The CDR3 sequence is CASSFQGQGTEAFF. The CDR3 DNA follows: TGTGCCAGCAGCTTCCAGGGACAGGGCACTGAAGCTTTCTTT. Looking up the rest from reference TRBV7-8 and TRBJ1-1 gives the full variable domain: GAGVSQSPRYKVAKRGQDVALRCDPISGHVSLFWYQQALGQGPEFLTYFQNEAQLDKSGLPSDRFFAERPEGSVSTLKIQRTQQEDSAVYLCASSFQGQGTEAFFGQGTRLTVV.

This clone was counted only a few times. J is TRBJ2-1 and V is TRBV15; D remains unclear. Trimming took 4 bases from V and 7 from J, leaving 14 bases between them. CDR1 and CDR2 (germline): LNHNV, YYDKDF (reference sequence). The CDR3 is 14 residues long. CDR3 in amino acids: CATSNSLSWNEQFF. The CDR3, as DNA: TGTGCCACCAGCAATTCTCTTTCTTGGAATGAGCAGTTCTTC.

This chain uses TRBV5-4 with TRBJ2-3; D unresolved. CDR3 length: 13 amino acids. Germline V CDR1 and CDR2: SGHNT, YYREEE (reference sequence). V was cut by 0 bases and J by 2 bases, with 4 bases left in between. DNA of the CDR3: TGTGCCAGCAGCTTGGGTGCCACAGATACGCAGTATTTT. It translates to CASSLGATDTQYF.

This chain uses TRBV29-1 with TRBJ1-1, with no clear D. Trimming took off 4 bases at V and 0 bases at J, with 12 bases between the two ends. Germline V gives CDR1 SQVTM, CDR2 ANQGSEA. This CDR3 region has 14 residues. In nucleotides, the CDR3 is TGCAGCGTTGGGCGTCGAGGCATGAACACTGAAGCTTTCTTT. Amino acids: CSVGRRGMNTEAFF.

This chain connects TRBV18 to TRBJ2-1; 12 nucleotides agree with TRBD2. Per germline, CDR1 KGHSH and CDR2 LQKENI. The CDR3 runs to 15 residues. The ends lost 3 bases at V and 6 bases at J; junction bases unmatched: 3. The CDR3 region is CASSPGLAGLNEQFF. The CDR3 coding sequence is TGTGCCAGCTCACCTGGACTAGCGGGACTCAATGAGCAGTTCTTC. Looking up the rest from reference TRBV18 and TRBJ2-1 gives the full variable domain: NAGVMQNPRHLVRRRGQEARLRCSPMKGHSHVYWYRQLPEEGLKFMVYLQKENIIDESGMPKERFSAEFPKEGPSILRIQQVVRGDSAAYFCASSPGLAGLNEQFFGPGTRLTVL.

The CDR3 region is CASSLDRTGTGNTIYF. The CDR3 bases are TGTGCCAGCAGCTTAGATAGGACAGGAACTGGAAACACCATATATTTT. The V call is TRBV7-2, the J call TRBJ1-3; 7 nucleotides match TRBD1. The V segment lost 1 base and the J segment 2 bases; nucleotides outside the gene matches: 5. The V gene's germline CDR1 is SGHTA and CDR2 FQGNSA. The CDR3 is 16 amino acids.

The gene calls are TRBV4-3 and TRBJ2-2; the match to TRBD1 covers 7 bases. Looked up from germline, CDR1 is LGHNA and CDR2 is YSLEER. CDR3 length: 16 amino acids. J lost 2 bases, V lost 2 bases, and 5 bases had no gene match. The CDR3 region is CASSQRGTVNTGELFF. The CDR3 DNA reads TGCGCCAGCAGCCAAAGAGGGACAGTTAACACCGGGGAGCTGTTTTTT.

CDR3 loop: CASSPLGSGYQETQYF. The CDR3 DNA is TGTGCCAGCAGCCCTTTAGGGTCGGGGTACCAAGAGACCCAGTACTTC. The J gene is TRBJ2-5, the V gene TRBV11-2; weak D call: TRBD2 (5 bases). V lost 5 bases and J 0 bases, leaving 16 bases between the germline ends. Looked up from germline, CDR1 is SGHAT and CDR2 is FQNNGV. This CDR3 spans 16 amino acids.

The chain uses TRBV27 and TRBJ1-1; no definite D call. Germline V gives CDR1 MNHEY, CDR2 SMNVEV (reference sequence). Trimming took 7 bases from V and 1 from J, leaving 16 bases between them. The CDR3 has 15 residues. The CDR3 spells CASIVRRIGNTEAFF. CDR3 nucleotides: TGTGCCAGCATTGTTAGGAGGATCGGGAACACTGAAGCTTTCTTT.

The rearrangement uses TRBV5-1 and TRBJ2-7, with 7 bases identical to TRBD1. Germline V gene lookup returns CDR1 SGHRS and CDR2 YFSETQ. The CDR3 is 14 residues long. V lost 0 bases, J lost 5 bases, and 5 bases stayed unmatched. In nucleotides, the CDR3 is TGCGCCAGCAGCTTGGCCGGGACAGCAAACGAGCAGTACTTC. It encodes CASSLAGTANEQYF.

This rearrangement joins TRBV6-1 to TRBJ1-5; D might be TRBD1 (6 bases). Germline V CDR1 and CDR2: MNHNS, SASEGT. With 7 bases removed from V and 0 bases from J, the gap between germline ends came to 13 bases. This CDR3 is 15 amino acids long. In nucleotides, the CDR3 is TGTGCCAGCAAGGGGGACGGAAATAGCAATCAGCCCCAGCATTTT. Protein product: CASKGDGNSNQPQHF.

The V call is TRBV11-3, the J call TRBJ2-1, with TRBD2 matching 7 bases. Losses at the gene ends were 3 bases for V and 6 bases for J; bases not matched to a gene: 2. The CDR3 has 13 residues. Germline V CDR1 and CDR2: SGHNT, YENEEA. The CDR3 DNA reads TGTGCCAGCAGCTTGACTAGCAGCAATGAGCAGTTCTTC. Its protein is CASSLTSSNEQFF.

CDR3 residues: CAWSADRKETQYF. DNA of the CDR3: TGTGCCTGGAGTGCCGACAGAAAAGAGACCCAGTACTTC. The rearrangement uses TRBV30 and TRBJ2-5; weak D call: TRBD1 (5 bases). V was cut by 1 base and J by 3 bases, with 9 bases left in between. Germline V gene lookup returns CDR1 GTSNPN and CDR2 SVGIG (reference sequence). This CDR3 contains 13 residues.